This TCR beta chain emerged from a study of blood T cell repertoires in COVID-19. V was cut by 5 bases and J by 5 bases, with 13 bases left in between. Germline CDR1 reads SGHAT; CDR2 reads FQNNGV. This CDR3 is 13 amino acids long. Original processing methods: The assay estimated nucleated cells by amplifying reference gene primers. Assay: immunoSEQ multiplex PCR; the TCRdb copy retains only in-frame clones and omits some. V, J and clone size derive from that table, while D and trimming were established from the DNA sequence. The sample lists about 270,000 clones, roughly 80% seen once, with over 9% in the top ten.

The sample comprised peripheral blood. V is TRBV11-2 and J is TRBJ2-7, with a weak D call TRBD2 (6 bases). The clonotype was recovered from a woman in her fifties or sixties who had recovered from COVID-19. CDR3 nucleotides: TGTGCCAGCAGCCGGAGGGGAGAAAACGAGCAGTACTTC. It encodes CASSRRGENEQYF.